Listed below are T cell receptor beta chains from one sample, sequenced in a study of blood T cells in healthy people across ages. TCRdb re-called the 5' RACE reads with MiXCR, one entry per CDR3 protein. The sample includes about 640,000 distinct CDR3 sequences, roughly three fifths of them seen just once. The source material was blood. The receptors here all came from a man aged 55-75 years in good health. Each CDR3 is given with its conserved first and last residue.

V gene | CDR3 protein
TRBV20-1 | CSASLAGGLVDTQYF
TRBV20-1 | CSARETPGYEQYF
TRBV6-2/TRBV6-3 | CASSTGDRYYEQYF
TRBV20-1 | CSAPPDYPTDTQYF
TRBV11-2 | CASSLDRSVWGYTF
TRBV10-3 | CAISESGVAGLYEQYF
TRBV25-1 | CASSDARGQFF
TRBV11-2 | CASSYVGYLTDTQYF
TRBV6-1 | CASKQGTGTDTQYF
TRBV2 | CASSEGLAGDTQYF
TRBV14 | CASSQDIETVGYGYTF
TRBV4-2 | CAGILAGPDQETQYF
TRBV5-1 | CASSLFRRGNTGELFF
TRBV29-1 | CSVGGTGEEKLFF
TRBV2 | CASSVSLQGGYGYTF
TRBV28 | CASSPGLAGRFYEQYF
TRBV11-2 | CASMGLATNTGELFF
TRBV29-1 | CSVTKQGNIQYF
TRBV12-3/TRBV12-4 | CASSLGSSGLQETQYF
TRBV2 | CASSERGGNHEQYF
TRBV20-1 | CSARAPTSSYEQYF
TRBV12-3/TRBV12-4 | CASRHAPTDTQYF
TRBV6-5 | CASSLQGAADEQYF
TRBV2 | CASRATGGEQFF
TRBV6-1 | CASSVPTSGGEQFF
TRBV20-1 | CSAPGLPFYNEQYF
TRBV11-2 | CASSPGLAGGWETQYF
TRBV2 | CASSVGQGIVETQYF
TRBV20-1 | CSVGAYQETQYF
TRBV18 | CASSPGTSGLYNEQFF
TRBV5-1 | CASGLRGNQETQYF
TRBV12-3/TRBV12-4 | CASSRTEYGYTF
TRBV29-1 | CSVESTGGSEQYF
TRBV6-5 | CASSYSKDQPQHF
TRBV18 | CASSPRLALETQYF
TRBV2 | CASTSTGGGTGELFF
TRBV12-5 | CASGLARGTDSYNEQFF
TRBV28 | CASTIRAQETQYF
TRBV20-1 | CSARDSPYGYTF
TRBV20-1 | CSAGQGAMDIQYF
TRBV12-3/TRBV12-4 | CASSLAHTGANYGYTF
TRBV5-1 | CASSLVPGRQETQYF
TRBV10-2 | CASSRGTGFGANVLTF
TRBV5-5 | CASSPRDRENSGANALTF
TRBV2 | CASSGLAGFSYEQYF
TRBV10-3 | CAISESGTAKETQYF
TRBV10-3 | CAIRPGTGSETQYF
TRBV6-5 | CASSSGRRDGGYTF
TRBV21-1 | CASSKPGLQQETQYF
TRBV29-1 | CSVFDLAKNIQYF
TRBV21-1 | CAGSKGAPTGFREKLFF
TRBV2 | CASSGDRARPFQETQYF
TRBV29-1 | CSVDLQGGGYTF
TRBV28 | CASSRREIETQYF
TRBV2 | CASGPRSGSTDTQYF
TRBV20-1 | CSARDGLAGRNNEQFF
TRBV5-1 | CASSLALAGGSQETQYF
TRBV4-1 | CASSPGGAGAGPYEQYF
TRBV9 | CASSVGNHEQYF
TRBV12-3/TRBV12-4 | CASSSGQGSEQYF